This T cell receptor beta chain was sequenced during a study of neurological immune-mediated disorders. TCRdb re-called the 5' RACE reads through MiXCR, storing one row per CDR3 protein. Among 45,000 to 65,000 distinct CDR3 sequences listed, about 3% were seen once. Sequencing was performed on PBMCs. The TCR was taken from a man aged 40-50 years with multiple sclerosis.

The CDR3 loop reads CASSLWAGGNNEQFF. CDR3 DNA sequence: TGTGCCAGCAGTTTATGGGCGGGGGGGAACAATGAGCAGTTCTTC. V usage is TRBV27 and J usage is TRBJ2-1; 9 nucleotides match TRBD2. The CDR3 loop spans 15 amino acids. CDR1 is MNHEY and CDR2 is SMNVEV in the germline V gene (reference sequence). J gave up 5 bases and V 1 base, and 3 bases lay outside the gene matches.